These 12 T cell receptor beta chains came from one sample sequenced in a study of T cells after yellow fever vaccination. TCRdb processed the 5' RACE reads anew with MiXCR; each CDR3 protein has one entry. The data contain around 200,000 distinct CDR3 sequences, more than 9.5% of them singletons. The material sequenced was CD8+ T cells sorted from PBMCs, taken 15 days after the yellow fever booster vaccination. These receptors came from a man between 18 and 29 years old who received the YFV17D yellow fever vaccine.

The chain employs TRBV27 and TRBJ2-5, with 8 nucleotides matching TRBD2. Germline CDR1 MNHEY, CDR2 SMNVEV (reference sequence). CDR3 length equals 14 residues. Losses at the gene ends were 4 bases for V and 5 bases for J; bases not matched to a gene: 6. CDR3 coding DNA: TGTGCCAGCAGTTCAGGACTAGCTGTGGAGACCCAGTACTTC. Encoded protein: CASSSGLAVETQYF.

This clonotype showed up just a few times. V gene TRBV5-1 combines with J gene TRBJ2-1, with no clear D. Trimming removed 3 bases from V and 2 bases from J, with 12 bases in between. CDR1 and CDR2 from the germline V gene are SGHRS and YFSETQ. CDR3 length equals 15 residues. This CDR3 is CASSSGDTTYNEQFF. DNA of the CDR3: TGCGCCAGCAGCTCAGGAGACACAACCTACAATGAGCAGTTCTTC.

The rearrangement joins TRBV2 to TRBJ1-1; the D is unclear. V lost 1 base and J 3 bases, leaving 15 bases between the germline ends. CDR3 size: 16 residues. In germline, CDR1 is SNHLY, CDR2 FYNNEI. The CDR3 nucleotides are TGTGCCAGCAGTGAAGATGGGGAGGGTGGTTACACTGAAGCTTTCTTT. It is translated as CASSEDGEGGYTEAFF.

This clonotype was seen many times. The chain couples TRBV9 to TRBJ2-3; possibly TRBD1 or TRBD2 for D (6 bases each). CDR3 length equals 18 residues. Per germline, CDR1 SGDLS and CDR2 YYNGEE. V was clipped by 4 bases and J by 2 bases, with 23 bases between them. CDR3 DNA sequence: TGTGCCAGCAGCCCACGGAGGGGGGCAGCGTACTTCACAGATACGCAGTATTTT. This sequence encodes CASSPRRGAAYFTDTQYF.

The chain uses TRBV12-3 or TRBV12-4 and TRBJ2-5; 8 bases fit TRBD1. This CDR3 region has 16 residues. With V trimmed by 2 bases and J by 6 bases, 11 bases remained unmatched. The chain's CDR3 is CASSLTVGRGRQTQYF. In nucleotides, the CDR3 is TGTGCCAGCAGTTTAACGGTGGGCAGGGGGCGGCAGACCCAGTACTTC.

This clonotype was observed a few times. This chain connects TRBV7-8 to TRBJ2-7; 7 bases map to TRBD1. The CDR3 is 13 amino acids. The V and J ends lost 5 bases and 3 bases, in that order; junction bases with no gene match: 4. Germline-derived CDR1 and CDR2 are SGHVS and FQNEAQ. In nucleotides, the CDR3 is TGTGCCAGCAGCGCAAGGACAGGCTACGAGCAGTACGTC. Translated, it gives CASSARTGYEQYV.

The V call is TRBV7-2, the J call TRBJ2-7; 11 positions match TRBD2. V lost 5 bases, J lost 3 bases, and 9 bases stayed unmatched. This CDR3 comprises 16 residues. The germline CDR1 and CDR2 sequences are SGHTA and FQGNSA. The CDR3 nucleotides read TGTGCCAGCAGCGCCTCTAGCGGGGGGACGGTCTACGAGCAGTACTTC. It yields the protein CASSASSGGTVYEQYF.

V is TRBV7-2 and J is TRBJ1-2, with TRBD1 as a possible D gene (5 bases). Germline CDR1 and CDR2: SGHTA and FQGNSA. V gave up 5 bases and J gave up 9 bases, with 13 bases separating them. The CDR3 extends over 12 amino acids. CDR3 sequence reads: CASSPGGFSYTF. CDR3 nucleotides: TGTGCCAGCAGCCCTGGGGGGTTCAGCTACACCTTC.

The CDR3 is CATSRDRTQGSGELFF. As DNA, the CDR3 is TGTGCCACCAGCAGAGATCGGACCCAGGGGAGCGGGGAGCTGTTTTTT. The chain carries TRBV15 and TRBJ2-2; a possible D gene is TRBD1 (6 bases). CDR3 size: 16 residues. Germline loops: CDR1 LNHNV, CDR2 YYDKDF (reference sequence). Trimming left V 0 bases short and J 7 bases short, with 15 bases between.

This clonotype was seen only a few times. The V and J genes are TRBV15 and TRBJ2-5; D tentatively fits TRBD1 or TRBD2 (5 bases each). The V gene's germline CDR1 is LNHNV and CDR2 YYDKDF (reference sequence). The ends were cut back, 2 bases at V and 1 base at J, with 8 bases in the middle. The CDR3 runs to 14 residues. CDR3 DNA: TGTGCCACCAGCAGAACCGGGGCCCAAGAGACCCAGTACTTC. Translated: CATSRTGAQETQYF.

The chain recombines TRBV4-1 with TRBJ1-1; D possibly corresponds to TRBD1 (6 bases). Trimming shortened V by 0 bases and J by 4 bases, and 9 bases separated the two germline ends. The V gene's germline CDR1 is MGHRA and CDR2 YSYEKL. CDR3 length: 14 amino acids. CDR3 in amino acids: CASSQEGGGTEAFF. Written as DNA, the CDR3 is TGCGCCAGCAGCCAAGAAGGGGGGGGCACTGAAGCTTTCTTT.

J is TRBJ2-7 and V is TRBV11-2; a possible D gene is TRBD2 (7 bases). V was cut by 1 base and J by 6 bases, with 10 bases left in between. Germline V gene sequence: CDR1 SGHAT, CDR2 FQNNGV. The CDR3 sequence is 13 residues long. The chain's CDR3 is CASSLGGGGEQYV. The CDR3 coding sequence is TGTGCCAGCAGCTTAGGGGGGGGCGGCGAGCAGTACGTC.